A selection of T cell receptor beta chains follows, all from one sample in a study of T cells in pancreatic ductal adenocarcinoma. Generated by immunoSEQ multiplex PCR, the TCRdb table keeps only in-frame clones and is missing some. The table records 4,500 or so clones, 88% of them present only once. Material: pancreatic tumor tissue. These receptors all stem from a human donor with pancreatic ductal adenocarcinoma. Each CDR3 is given with its conserved first and last residue. A D gene is named only where the DNA matches it firmly. A row's size may be missing; if present it is once, few, many or a size class.

V gene	D gene	J gene	clone size	CDR3 DNA	CDR3 protein
TRBV6-5	-	TRBJ1-5	-	TGTGCCAGCAGTTACCAGGAGAATCAGCCCCAGCATTTT	CASSYQENQPQHF
TRBV6-1	-	TRBJ1-4	-	TGTGCCAGCAGTGAACCCCCTGGCCTTGGTAATGAAAAACTGTTTTTT	CASSEPPGLGNEKLFF
TRBV28	-	TRBJ1-6	-	TGTGCCAGCAGTTCGGGGAGGGCGTTAAATTCACCCCTCCACTTT	CASSSGRALNSPLHF
TRBV5-1	-	TRBJ1-3	-	TGCGCCAGCAGCCTTGGGTCCGCCGGGCGGGGAAACACCATATATTTT	CASSLGSAGRGNTIYF
TRBV7-2	TRBD1	TRBJ1-2	-	TGTGCCAGCAGCCTCGGACAGGGACCGAACTATGGCTACACCTTC	CASSLGQGPNYGYTF
TRBV14	-	TRBJ2-7	-	TGTGCCAGCAGCCAATTTTACGAGCAGTACTTC	CASSQFYEQYF
TRBV9	-	TRBJ2-3	-	TGTGCCAGCAGCTTACCCAGGAGGGGGATAGATACGCAGTATTTT	CASSLPRRGIDTQYF
TRBV2	-	TRBJ2-1	-	TGTGCCAGCAGTGAAGGGCCGAGGGCAGCAAATGAGCAGTTCTTC	CASSEGPRAANEQFF
TRBV18	TRBD1	TRBJ2-5	once	TGTGCCAGCTCACGGGGACAGTCCCTTCAAGAGACCCAGTACTTC	CASSRGQSLQETQYF
TRBV4-3	TRBD1	TRBJ1-3	-	TGCGCCAGCAGCCAAGATGCAGGGGGTCCTGGAAACACCATATATTTT	CASSQDAGGPGNTIYF
TRBV11-2	-	TRBJ2-6	-	TGTGCCAGCAGCTCCGGAGCAGGGGCCAACGTCCTGACTTTC	CASSSGAGANVLTF
TRBV6-1	-	TRBJ2-5	-	TGTGCCAGCAGTGCAGGGGTTGGGCTCCCCACCCAAGAGACCCAGTACTTC	CASSAGVGLPTQETQYF
TRBV9	-	TRBJ1-3	-	TGTGCCAGCGGGACTCCGAGCTCTGGAAACACCATATATTTT	CASGTPSSGNTIYF
TRBV19	-	TRBJ1-5	-	TGTGCCAGTAGTATGATGGACAAACAGCCCCAGCATTTT	CASSMMDKQPQHF
TRBV5-1	-	TRBJ2-5	-	TGCGCCAGCAGCTTGGAAGAGACCCAGTACTTC	CASSLEETQYF
TRBV5-5	-	TRBJ1-4	-	TGTGCCAGCAGCCTGGGGGTGGGTCCCCATGAAAAACTGTTTTTT	CASSLGVGPHEKLFF
TRBV14	-	TRBJ1-2	-	TGTGCCAGCAGACCAAGGGCAGCCTATGGCTACACCTTC	CASRPRAAYGYTF
TRBV2	-	TRBJ1-1	-	TGTGCCAGCTTGCAGGGGAAGAACACTGAAGCTTTCTTT	CASLQGKNTEAFF